These T cell receptor beta chains were read from a single sample in a study of neurological immune-mediated disorders. MiXCR, applied by TCRdb to the 5' RACE reads, yields one record per CDR3 protein. In the table there are tens of thousands of distinct CDR3 sequences, about 10% of which are singletons. Sequencing used PBMCs. These receptors were collected from a male donor with HTLV-1-associated myelopathy (HAM/TSP). The CDR3 runs from the conserved cysteine through the conserved F or W. Each record gives: D gene, V gene, J gene, clone size, CDR3 protein, CDR3 DNA. The D gene is left open where the match is weak. Size tells how often a clone was seen (once, few, many) or the class of an expanded clone, and some rows leave it out.

d_call: .; v_call: TRBV5-1; j_call: TRBJ2-3; clone_size: many; cdr3_aa: CASSLLGDADTQYF; cdr3_nt: TGCGCCAGCAGCTTACTAGGAGATGCAGATACGCAGTATTTT
d_call: .; v_call: TRBV29-1; j_call: TRBJ1-4; clone_size: few; cdr3_aa: CSVEVYRELFF; cdr3_nt: TGCAGCGTTGAAGTTTACCGAGAGCTGTTTTTT
d_call: .; v_call: TRBV5-1; j_call: TRBJ2-3; clone_size: many; cdr3_aa: CASSLGVSGDTQYF; cdr3_nt: TGCGCCAGCAGCTTGGGGGTGAGTGGAGATACGCAGTATTTT
d_call: .; v_call: TRBV2; j_call: TRBJ2-7; clone_size: many; cdr3_aa: CASSEMSGGLDEQYF; cdr3_nt: TGTGCCAGCAGTGAAATGTCTGGGGGTTTGGACGAGCAGTACTTC
d_call: TRBD1; v_call: TRBV7-2; j_call: TRBJ2-2; clone_size: many; cdr3_aa: CASSSGTGANTGELFF; cdr3_nt: TGTGCCAGCAGCTCCGGGACAGGGGCTAACACCGGGGAGCTGTTTTTT
d_call: .; v_call: TRBV5-1; j_call: TRBJ2-1; clone_size: many; cdr3_aa: CASSLVGTGSYNEQFF; cdr3_nt: TGCGCCAGCAGCTTGGTTGGAACAGGGTCCTACAATGAGCAGTTCTTC
d_call: TRBD1; v_call: TRBV7-9; j_call: TRBJ2-7; clone_size: many; cdr3_aa: CASSGQGGPYEQYF; cdr3_nt: TGTGCCAGCAGCGGACAGGGGGGCCCCTACGAGCAGTACTTC
d_call: .; v_call: TRBV5-6; j_call: TRBJ2-3; clone_size: many; cdr3_aa: CASSLLATDTQYF; cdr3_nt: TGTGCCAGCAGCTTGCTAGCCACAGATACGCAGTATTTT
d_call: .; v_call: TRBV5-6; j_call: TRBJ2-3; clone_size: many; cdr3_aa: CASSFSADTQYF; cdr3_nt: TGTGCCAGCAGCTTCTCCGCAGATACGCAGTATTTT
d_call: .; v_call: TRBV7-3; j_call: TRBJ2-2; clone_size: few; cdr3_aa: CASSTGTNTGELFF; cdr3_nt: TGTGCCAGCAGTACAGGGACGAACACCGGGGAGCTGTTTTTT
d_call: .; v_call: TRBV4-2; j_call: TRBJ2-3; clone_size: few; cdr3_aa: CASSQPAGDTQYF; cdr3_nt: TGTGCCAGCAGCCAACCGGCGGGAGATACGCAGTATTTT
d_call: .; v_call: TRBV7-9; j_call: TRBJ2-7; clone_size: many; cdr3_aa: CASSLGQASWYEQYF; cdr3_nt: TGTGCCAGCAGCTTAGGCCAGGCTAGCTGGTACGAGCAGTACTTC
d_call: .; v_call: TRBV7-2; j_call: TRBJ1-1; clone_size: many; cdr3_aa: CASSLEQTNTEAFF; cdr3_nt: TGTGCCAGCAGCTTAGAACAGACGAACACTGAAGCTTTCTTT
d_call: .; v_call: TRBV7-2; j_call: TRBJ2-7; clone_size: many; cdr3_aa: CASSLAAREIYEQYF; cdr3_nt: TGTGCCAGCAGCTTAGCGGCCAGGGAGATCTACGAGCAGTACTTC
d_call: TRBD2; v_call: TRBV7-9; j_call: TRBJ2-3; clone_size: few; cdr3_aa: CASSLAMASGPKWHTDTQYF; cdr3_nt: TGTGCCAGCAGCTTAGCGATGGCTAGCGGGCCTAAATGGCACACAGATACGCAGTATTTT
d_call: .; v_call: TRBV15; j_call: TRBJ1-1; clone_size: many; cdr3_aa: CATSRDRTSNTEAFF; cdr3_nt: TGTGCCACCAGCAGAGACAGAACTTCGAACACTGAAGCTTTCTTT
d_call: TRBD2; v_call: TRBV28; j_call: TRBJ2-1; clone_size: .; cdr3_aa: CASSFRGGSGSYYEQFF; cdr3_nt: TGTGCCAGCAGTTTCCGGGGGGGCTCGGGGAGCTACTATGAGCAGTTCTTC
d_call: .; v_call: TRBV3-1; j_call: TRBJ1-2; clone_size: many; cdr3_aa: CASSLEYYGYTF; cdr3_nt: TGTGCCAGCAGCCTGGAATACTATGGCTACACCTTC
d_call: .; v_call: TRBV9; j_call: TRBJ2-3; clone_size: many; cdr3_aa: CASSTRQVEGTDTQYF; cdr3_nt: TGTGCCAGCAGCACCCGACAGGTTGAGGGTACAGATACGCAGTATTTT
d_call: .; v_call: TRBV20-1; j_call: TRBJ2-2; clone_size: many; cdr3_aa: CSARDRTGPGELFF; cdr3_nt: TGCAGTGCTAGAGATCGAACAGGGCCTGGGGAGCTGTTTTTT
d_call: .; v_call: TRBV5-1; j_call: TRBJ2-7; clone_size: many; cdr3_aa: CASSLVATAAYEQYF; cdr3_nt: TGCGCCAGCAGCTTGGTAGCGACGGCCGCCTACGAGCAGTACTTC